This TCR beta chain was recorded in a study of T-cell memory formation after mild COVID-19. Study results and limitations: Mainly in CM and EM were contracting CD4+ clones; CD8+ were in EMRA. Memory cells collected pre-infection included some clones that later responded, suggesting cross-reactive memory joined.

TCRdb re-analysed the 5' RACE reads in MiXCR, keeping a single row per CDR3 protein. The profile covers roughly 340,000 distinct CDR3 sequences, with around 15% appearing a single time and about 22% taken by the ten largest. The CDR3 has 14 residues. Trimming removed 3 bases from V and 6 bases from J, with 14 bases in between. Comments on this clonotype: Antigen specificity is unknown.

Source material: PBMCs or a T cell subset sorted from them (not recorded which). The gene calls are TRBV12-3 or TRBV12-4 and TRBJ2-5; no firm D call. The sequence derives from a man younger than 35 who had mild COVID-19 (a few samples of this study predate the infection). Cell type and time point are not known. The CDR3 sequence: CASSLALARQTQYF. The CDR3 nucleotides read TGTGCCAGCAGTTTGGCGCTGGCCCGCCAGACCCAGTACTTC.